This passage covers 13 T cell receptor beta chains from one sample sequenced in a study of T cells in Graves' hyperthyroidism and ophthalmopathy. TCR beta CDR3 sequences were amplified from RNA transcripts. Initially, a first-round RT-PCR of the TCR CDR3 employed the HTBI primer set. In TCRdb, the multiplex PCR reads were re-called with MiXCR into one record per CDR3 protein. The repertoire holds about 560,000 distinct CDR3 sequences, around 15% seen once, with approximately 20% in the top ten. Sequenced input: blood. These receptors all come from a woman younger than 30 with Graves' hyperthyroidism.

As to this clonotype: This could be a read error, since a much larger clone is one nucleotide away. The chain links TRBV28 to TRBJ1-2, with D possibly matching TRBD1 (6 bases). Trimming pared 0 bases from V and 3 bases from J, leaving 11 bases between. This CDR3 is 15 amino acids long. CDR1 MDHEN and CDR2 SYDVKM come from the germline V gene. The CDR3 region has the DNA TGTGCCAGCAGTTTATGGGCAGGGGCCGACTATGGCTACACCTTC. Its protein is CASSLWAGADYGYTF.

As to this clonotype: Because the CDR3 is missing its conserved closing phenylalanine or tryptophan, this is likely a read error. The rearrangement joins TRBV6-2 or TRBV6-3 to TRBJ2-7; perhaps TRBD1 as D (6 bases). This CDR3 has 15 amino acids. CDR1 and CDR2 from the germline V gene are MNHEY and SVGEGT. V was pared by 5 bases and J by 0 bases, with 14 bases between. DNA of the CDR3: TGTGCCAGCAGTCTGGACAGCTCAAGCTCCTACGAGCAGTACCTC. Encoded protein: CASSLDSSSSYEQYL.

At least ten counts were recorded for this clonotype. This CDR3 is CASSLGAGARTDTQYF. CDR3 sequence (DNA): TGTGCCAGCAGTTTAGGAGCGGGGGCTCGCACAGATACGCAGTATTTT. This rearrangement joins TRBV28 to TRBJ2-3, with TRBD2 matching over 8 bases. Losses at the gene ends were 2 bases for V and 1 base for J; bases not matched to a gene: 5. Germline V CDR1 and CDR2: MDHEN, SYDVKM. This CDR3 has 16 amino acids.

Concerning this clonotype: The junction shows a germline mismatch at one end, possibly a read error. The chain uses TRBV19 and TRBJ1-5; a possible D gene is TRBD1 (6 bases). In germline, CDR1 is LNHDA, CDR2 SQIVND (reference sequence). This CDR3 contains 16 residues. CDR3 sequence (DNA): TGTGCCCGTAGCCTAACTATAACAGGGATCAATCAGCCCCAGCATTTT. It translates to CARSLTITGINQPQHF.

This chain joins TRBV10-3 and TRBJ2-3; TRBD2 is a possible D gene (6 bases). CDR1 and CDR2 (germline): ENHRY, SYGVKD. The CDR3 is 16 amino acids. Trimming pared 0 bases from V and 2 bases from J, leaving 12 bases between. The DNA for the CDR3 is TGTGCCATCAGTGAGTCTGGCGGGGAAAACACAGATACGCAGTATTTT. The encoded protein is CAISESGGENTDTQYF.

The chain combines TRBV7-6 with TRBJ2-5; D is unresolved. This CDR3 spans 12 amino acids. Germline CDR1 reads SGHVS; CDR2 reads FNYEAQ. V was shortened by 2 bases and J by 7 bases, with 8 bases between the two germline ends. The CDR3 is CASSLNWGTQYF. The CDR3 DNA is TGTGCCAGCAGCTTAAACTGGGGGACCCAGTACTTC.

The chain couples TRBV6-1 to TRBJ1-2; 10 bases match TRBD1. This CDR3 has 13 amino acids. The J segment lost 8 bases and the V segment lost 4 bases, leaving 4 bases of the junction unmatched. Germline CDR1 is MNHNS and CDR2 is SASEGT. This chain's CDR3 is CASSVGTGVGYTF. The CDR3 bases are TGTGCCAGCAGTGTCGGGACAGGGGTCGGCTACACCTTC.

This clonotype was seen repeatedly, ten times or more. The chain carries TRBV29-1 and TRBJ2-3, with D tentatively TRBD2 (5 bases). V was pared by 1 base and J by 4 bases, with 12 bases between. This CDR3 spans 14 amino acids. Germline CDR1 SQVTM, CDR2 ANQGSEA. The CDR3 coding sequence is TGCAGCGTTGAAGCGGGGAGTGTCCCAGATACGCAGTATTTT. Translated: CSVEAGSVPDTQYF.

This clonotype was detected a few times. This chain links TRBV5-4 with TRBJ2-4; 13 bases agree with TRBD2. Germline lookup yields CDR1 SGHNT and CDR2 YYREEE (reference sequence). This CDR3 is built from 17 residues. V lost 3 bases and J lost 1; bases outside the gene matches: 4. The CDR3 nucleotides read TGTGCCAGCAGCTCCGAGACTAGCGGGGGGGCCAAAAACATTCAGTACTTC. Translation: CASSSETSGGAKNIQYF.

The sample holds many counts of this clonotype. The chain carries TRBV4-2 and TRBJ1-6; 7 bases match TRBD1. CDR1 and CDR2 (germline): LGHNA, YNFKEQ. With 1 base clipped from V and 6 bases from J, the junction kept 3 bases outside the gene matches. CDR3 length equals 15 residues. The CDR3 region is CASSQGQGFNSPLHF. CDR3 DNA sequence: TGTGCCAGCAGCCAAGGACAGGGCTTTAATTCACCCCTCCACTTT.

The sample holds a few counts of this clonotype. The chain joins TRBV5-4 to TRBJ2-1; D is possibly TRBD1 or TRBD2 (5 bases each). This CDR3 has 14 residues. CDR1 and CDR2 from the germline V gene are SGHNT and YYREEE (reference sequence). Trimming took off 4 bases at V and 8 bases at J, with 16 bases between the two ends. The CDR3 protein is CASSLTGTPYEQFF. DNA for the CDR3: TGTGCCAGCAGCCTAACCGGGACGCCCTATGAGCAGTTCTTC.

The chain uses TRBV20-1 and TRBJ1-5; D is possibly TRBD1 (6 bases). With 6 bases removed from V and 2 bases from J, the gap between germline ends came to 23 bases. The CDR3 covers 17 residues. Germline loops: CDR1 DFQATT, CDR2 SNEGSKA (reference sequence). The CDR3 sequence: CSAGLVGGRRGNQPQHF. In nucleotides, the CDR3 is TGCAGTGCGGGGCTGGTTGGGGGGCGACGGGGCAATCAGCCCCAGCATTTT.

In DNA form, the CDR3 reads TGTGCCAGCCCGGGGGGCACAGATACGCAGTATTTT. Amino acids: CASPGGTDTQYF. This chain uses TRBV6-1 with TRBJ2-3, with a tentative D call TRBD2 (6 bases). V shed 8 bases and J shed 1 base, with 7 bases lying between them. Per the germline V gene, CDR1 is MNHNS and CDR2 is SASEGT. The CDR3 contains 12 residues.